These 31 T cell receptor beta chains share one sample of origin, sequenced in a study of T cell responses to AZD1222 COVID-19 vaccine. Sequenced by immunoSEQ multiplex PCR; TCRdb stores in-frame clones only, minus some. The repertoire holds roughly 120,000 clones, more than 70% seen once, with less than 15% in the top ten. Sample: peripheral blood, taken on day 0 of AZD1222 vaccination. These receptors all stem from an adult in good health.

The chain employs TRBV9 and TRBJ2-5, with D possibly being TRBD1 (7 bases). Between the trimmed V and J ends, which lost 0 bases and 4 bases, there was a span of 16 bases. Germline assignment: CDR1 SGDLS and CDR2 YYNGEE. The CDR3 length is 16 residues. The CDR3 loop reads CASSVGTRGAGETQYF. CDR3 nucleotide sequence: TGTGCCAGCAGCGTAGGGACCAGGGGGGCGGGAGAGACCCAGTACTTC.

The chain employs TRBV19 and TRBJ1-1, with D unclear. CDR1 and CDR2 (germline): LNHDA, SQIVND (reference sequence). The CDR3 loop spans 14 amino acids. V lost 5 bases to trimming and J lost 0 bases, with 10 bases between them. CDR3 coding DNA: TGTGCCAGTAGTTATACCCATATGAACACTGAAGCTTTCTTT. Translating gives CASSYTHMNTEAFF. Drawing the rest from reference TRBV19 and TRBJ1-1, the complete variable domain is DGGITQSPKYLFRKEGQNVTLSCEQNLNHDAMYWYRQDPGQGLRLIYYSQIVNDFQKGDIAEGYSVSREKKESFPLTVTSAQKNPTAFYLCASSYTHMNTEAFFGQGTRLTVV.

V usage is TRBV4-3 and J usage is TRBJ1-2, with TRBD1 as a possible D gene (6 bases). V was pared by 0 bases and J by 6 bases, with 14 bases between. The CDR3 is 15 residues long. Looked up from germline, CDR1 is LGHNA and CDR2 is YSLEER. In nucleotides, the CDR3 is TGCGCCAGCAGCCAAGACTCGGGGGGCACAAATGGCTACACCTTC. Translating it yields CASSQDSGGTNGYTF.

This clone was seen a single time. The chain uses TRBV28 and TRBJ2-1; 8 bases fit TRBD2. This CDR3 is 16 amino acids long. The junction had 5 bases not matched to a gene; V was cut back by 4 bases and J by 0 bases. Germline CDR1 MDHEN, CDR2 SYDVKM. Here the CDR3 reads CASSSVAGLSYNEQFF. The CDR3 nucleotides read TGTGCCAGCAGTTCAGTAGCGGGGCTCTCCTACAATGAGCAGTTCTTC.

The CDR3 protein is CASSQIPGEGSAGYTF. CDR3 bases: TGCGCCAGCAGCCAAATACCCGGGGAGGGGTCTGCTGGCTACACCTTC. V is TRBV4-1 and J is TRBJ1-2, with a tentative D call TRBD1 (5 bases). V was trimmed by 2 bases and J by 7 bases, leaving 20 bases between them. The CDR3 runs 16 residues. The germline V gene encodes CDR1 MGHRA and CDR2 YSYEKL.

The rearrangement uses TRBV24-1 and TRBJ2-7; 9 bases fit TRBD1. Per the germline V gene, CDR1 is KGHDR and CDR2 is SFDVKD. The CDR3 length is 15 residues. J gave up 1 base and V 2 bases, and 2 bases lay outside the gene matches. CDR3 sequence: CATSDSDRGSYEQYF. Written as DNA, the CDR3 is TGTGCCACCAGTGATTCGGACAGGGGTTCCTACGAGCAGTACTTC.

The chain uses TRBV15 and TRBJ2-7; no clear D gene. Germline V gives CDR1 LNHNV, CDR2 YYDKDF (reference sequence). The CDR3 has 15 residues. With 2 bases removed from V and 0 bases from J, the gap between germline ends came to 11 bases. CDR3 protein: CATSRLTDGSYEQYF. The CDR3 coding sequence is TGTGCCACCAGCAGACTGACGGACGGCTCCTACGAGCAGTACTTC. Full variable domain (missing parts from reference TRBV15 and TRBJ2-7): DAMVIQNPRYQVTQFGKPVTLSCSQTLNHNVMYWYQQKSSQAPKLLFHYYDKDFNNEADTPDNFQSRRPNTSFCFLDIRSPGLGDTAMYLCATSRLTDGSYEQYFGPGTRLTVT.

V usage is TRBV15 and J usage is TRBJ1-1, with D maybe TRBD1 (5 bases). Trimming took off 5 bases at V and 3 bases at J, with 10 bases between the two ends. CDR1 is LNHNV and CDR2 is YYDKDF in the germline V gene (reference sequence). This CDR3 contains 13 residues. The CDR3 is CATSPQAHTEAFF. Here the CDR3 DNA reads TGTGCCACCAGCCCACAGGCCCACACTGAAGCTTTCTTT.

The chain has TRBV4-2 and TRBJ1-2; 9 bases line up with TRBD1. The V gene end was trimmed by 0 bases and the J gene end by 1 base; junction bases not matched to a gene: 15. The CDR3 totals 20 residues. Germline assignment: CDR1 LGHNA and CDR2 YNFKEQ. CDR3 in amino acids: CASSQDHRDRAPNHNYGYTF. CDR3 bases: TGTGCCAGCAGCCAAGATCATAGGGACAGGGCCCCGAACCATAACTATGGCTACACCTTC.

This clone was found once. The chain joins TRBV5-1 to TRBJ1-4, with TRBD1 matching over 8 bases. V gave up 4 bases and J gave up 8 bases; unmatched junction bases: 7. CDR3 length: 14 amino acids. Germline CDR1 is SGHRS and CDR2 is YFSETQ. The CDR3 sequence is CASSTGQAQEKLFF. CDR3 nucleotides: TGCGCCAGCAGCACGGGACAGGCTCAGGAAAAACTGTTTTTT.

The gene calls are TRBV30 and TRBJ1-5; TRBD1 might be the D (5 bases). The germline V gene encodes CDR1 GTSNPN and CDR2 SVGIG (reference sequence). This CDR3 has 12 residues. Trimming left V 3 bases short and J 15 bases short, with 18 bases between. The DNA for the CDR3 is TGTGCCTGGAGCCTCACCGGGACTGATCCGCATTTT. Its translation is CAWSLTGTDPHF.

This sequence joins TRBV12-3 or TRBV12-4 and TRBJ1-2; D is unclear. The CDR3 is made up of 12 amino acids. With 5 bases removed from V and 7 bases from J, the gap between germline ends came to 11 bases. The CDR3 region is CASSPIQSGYTF. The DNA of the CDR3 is TGTGCCAGCAGTCCTATCCAGTCTGGCTACACCTTC.

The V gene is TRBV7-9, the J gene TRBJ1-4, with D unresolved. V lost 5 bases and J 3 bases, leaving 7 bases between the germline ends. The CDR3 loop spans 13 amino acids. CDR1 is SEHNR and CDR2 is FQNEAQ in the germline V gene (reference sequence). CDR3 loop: CASSAGANEKLFF. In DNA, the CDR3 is TGTGCCAGCAGCGCCGGAGCTAATGAAAAACTGTTTTTT.

CDR3 loop: CASSHAGTGNTGELFF. The CDR3, as DNA: TGCGCCAGCAGCCATGCCGGGACAGGAAACACCGGGGAGCTGTTTTTT. The J gene is TRBJ2-2, the V gene TRBV5-1; TRBD1 agrees at 8 bases. The ends lost 4 bases at V and 2 bases at J; junction bases unmatched: 7. This CDR3 has 16 residues. CDR1 is SGHRS and CDR2 is YFSETQ in the germline V gene.

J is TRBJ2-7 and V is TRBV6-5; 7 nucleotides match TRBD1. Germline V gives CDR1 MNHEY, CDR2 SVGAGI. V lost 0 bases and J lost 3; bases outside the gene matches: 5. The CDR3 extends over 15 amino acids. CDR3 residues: CASSYSGTEVYEQYF. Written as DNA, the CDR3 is TGTGCCAGCAGTTACTCGGGGACAGAAGTCTACGAGCAGTACTTC.

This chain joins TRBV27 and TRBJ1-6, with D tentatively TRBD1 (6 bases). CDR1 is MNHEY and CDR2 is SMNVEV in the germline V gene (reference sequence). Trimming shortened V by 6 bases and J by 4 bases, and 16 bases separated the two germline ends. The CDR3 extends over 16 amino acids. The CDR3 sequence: CASRWTGTLYNSPLHF. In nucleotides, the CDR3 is TGTGCCAGCAGGTGGACCGGGACACTTTATAATTCACCCCTCCACTTT.

Here the CDR3 reads CASSVRLANTGELFF. For the CDR3, the DNA is TGTGCCAGCAGCGTCCGACTAGCGAACACCGGGGAGCTGTTTTTT. The rearrangement links TRBV9 to TRBJ2-2; possibly TRBD2 for D (6 bases). V was pared by 2 bases and J by 0 bases, with 8 bases between. The CDR3 length is 15 residues. Germline CDR1 reads SGDLS; CDR2 reads YYNGEE.

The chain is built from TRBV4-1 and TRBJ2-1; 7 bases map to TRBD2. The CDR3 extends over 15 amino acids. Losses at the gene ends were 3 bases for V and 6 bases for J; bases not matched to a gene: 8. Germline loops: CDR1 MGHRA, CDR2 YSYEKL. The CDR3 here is CASSQEDRGGNEQFF. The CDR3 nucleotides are TGCGCCAGCAGCCAGGAGGACCGCGGGGGCAATGAGCAGTTCTTC.

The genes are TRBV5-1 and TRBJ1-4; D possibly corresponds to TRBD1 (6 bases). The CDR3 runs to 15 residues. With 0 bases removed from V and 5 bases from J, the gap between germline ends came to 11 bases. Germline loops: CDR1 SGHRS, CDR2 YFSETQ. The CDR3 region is CASSLGDTYNEKLFF. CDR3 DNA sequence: TGCGCCAGCAGCTTGGGGGACACCTACAATGAAAAACTGTTTTTT.

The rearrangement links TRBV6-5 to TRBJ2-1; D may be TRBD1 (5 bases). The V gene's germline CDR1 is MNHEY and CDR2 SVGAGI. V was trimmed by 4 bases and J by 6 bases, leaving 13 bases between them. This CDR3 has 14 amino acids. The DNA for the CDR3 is TGTGCCAGCAGTTCGGTAGGACACCCCAATGAGCAGTTCTTC. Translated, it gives CASSSVGHPNEQFF.

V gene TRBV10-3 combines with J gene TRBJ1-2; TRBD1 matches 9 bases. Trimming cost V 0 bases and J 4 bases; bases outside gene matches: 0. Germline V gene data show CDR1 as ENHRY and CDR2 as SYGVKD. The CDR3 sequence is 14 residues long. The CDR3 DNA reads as TGTGCCATCAGTGAGTCGACAGGGGGCTATGGCTACACCTTC. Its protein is CAISESTGGYGYTF.

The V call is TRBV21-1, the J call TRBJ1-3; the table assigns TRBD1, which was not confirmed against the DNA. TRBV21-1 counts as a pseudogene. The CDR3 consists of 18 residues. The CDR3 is CASSHPPGQAAFGNTIYF. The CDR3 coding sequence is TGTGCCAGCAGTCACCCCCCGGGACAGGCGGCGTTTGGAAACACCATATATTTT.

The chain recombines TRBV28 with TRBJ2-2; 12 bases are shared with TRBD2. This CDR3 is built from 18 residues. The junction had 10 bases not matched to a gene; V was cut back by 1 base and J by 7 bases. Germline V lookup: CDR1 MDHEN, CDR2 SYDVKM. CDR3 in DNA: TGTGCCAGCAGTTTATCTCGAACTAGCGGGGGGTCCGTCGGGGAGCTGTTTTTT. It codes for CASSLSRTSGGSVGELFF.

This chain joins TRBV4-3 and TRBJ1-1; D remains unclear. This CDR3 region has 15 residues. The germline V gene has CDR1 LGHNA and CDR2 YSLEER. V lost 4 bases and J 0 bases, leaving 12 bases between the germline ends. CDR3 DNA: TGCGCCAGCAGCCGACTGATTAACTTGAACACTGAAGCTTTCTTT. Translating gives CASSRLINLNTEAFF.

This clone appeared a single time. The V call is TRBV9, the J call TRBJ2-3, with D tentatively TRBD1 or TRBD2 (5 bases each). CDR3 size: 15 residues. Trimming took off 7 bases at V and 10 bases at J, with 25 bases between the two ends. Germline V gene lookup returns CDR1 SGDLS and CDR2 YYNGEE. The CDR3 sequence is CASGGPEQAKGAQYF. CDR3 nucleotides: TGTGCCAGCGGCGGGCCGGAACAAGCGAAAGGGGCGCAGTATTTT.

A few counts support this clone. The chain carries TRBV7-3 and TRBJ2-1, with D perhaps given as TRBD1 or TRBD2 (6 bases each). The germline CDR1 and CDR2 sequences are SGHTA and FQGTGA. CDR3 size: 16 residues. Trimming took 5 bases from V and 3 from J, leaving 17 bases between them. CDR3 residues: CASSPEGGQFYNEQFF. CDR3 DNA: TGTGCCAGCAGCCCGGAGGGGGGCCAGTTCTACAATGAGCAGTTCTTC.

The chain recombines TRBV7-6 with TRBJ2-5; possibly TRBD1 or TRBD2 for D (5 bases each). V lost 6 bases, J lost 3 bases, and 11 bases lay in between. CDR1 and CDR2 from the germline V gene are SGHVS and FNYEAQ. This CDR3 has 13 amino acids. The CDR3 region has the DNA TGTGCCAGCAGTACCGGGGCAAAAGAGACCCAGTACTTC. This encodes CASSTGAKETQYF.

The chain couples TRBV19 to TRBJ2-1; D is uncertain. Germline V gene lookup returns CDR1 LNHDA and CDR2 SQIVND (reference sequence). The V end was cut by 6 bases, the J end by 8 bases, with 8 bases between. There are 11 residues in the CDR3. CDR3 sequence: CASRLGDEQFF. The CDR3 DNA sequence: TGTGCCAGTAGATTGGGCGATGAGCAGTTCTTC.

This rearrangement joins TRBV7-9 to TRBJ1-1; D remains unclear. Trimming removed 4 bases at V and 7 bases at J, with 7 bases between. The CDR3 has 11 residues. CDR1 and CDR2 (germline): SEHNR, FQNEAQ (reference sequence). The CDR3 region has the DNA TGTGCCAGCAGCTCGGGAGGTGAAGCTTTCTTT. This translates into CASSSGGEAFF.

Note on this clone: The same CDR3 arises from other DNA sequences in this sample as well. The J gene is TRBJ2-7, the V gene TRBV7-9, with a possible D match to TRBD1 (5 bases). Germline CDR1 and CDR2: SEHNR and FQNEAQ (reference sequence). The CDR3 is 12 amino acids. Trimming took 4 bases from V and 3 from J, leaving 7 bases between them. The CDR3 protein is CASSSQGYEQYF. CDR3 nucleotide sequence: TGTGCCAGCAGCTCTCAGGGCTACGAGCAGTACTTC.

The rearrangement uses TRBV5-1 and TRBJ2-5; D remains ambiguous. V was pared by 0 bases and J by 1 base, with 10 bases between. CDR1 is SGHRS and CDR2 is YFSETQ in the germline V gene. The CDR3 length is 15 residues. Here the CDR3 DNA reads TGCGCCAGCAGCTTGGCCTCAGATACCCAAGAGACCCAGTACTTC. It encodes CASSLASDTQETQYF.